This entry lists 18 T cell receptor beta chains sequenced from one sample in a study of PD-1 blockade in classical Hodgkin lymphoma. All patients experienced relapse after autologous stem cell transplantation, and brentuximab vedotin exposure was variable. Data came from immunoSEQ multiplex PCR; TCRdb stores just in-frame clones and leaves some out. Of tens of thousands of clones in the sample, about 73% were seen once. The sequenced sample was peripheral blood mononuclear cells (PBMCs), obtained at baseline. The receptors were sampled from a human donor with classical Hodgkin lymphoma.

Points on this clone: Its ends do not fully match the called genes, so a read error is possible. This rearrangement joins TRBV28 to TRBJ1-1, with a weak D call TRBD1 (6 bases). In germline, CDR1 is MDHEN, CDR2 SYDVKM. This CDR3 is built from 16 residues. Written as DNA, the CDR3 is TGTGCCAGCAGTTTAGGGGGGGGCGGTCGGAACACTAAAGCTTTCTTT. Amino acid sequence: CASSLGGGGRNTKAFF. The full variable domain, its missing parts supplied by reference TRBV28 and TRBJ1-1, is DVKVTQSSRYLVKRTGEKVFLECVQDMDHENMFWYRQDPGLGLRLIYFSYDVKMKEKGDIPEGYSVSREKKERFSLILESASTNQTSMYLCASSLGGGGRNTKAFFGQGTRLTVV.

The chain combines TRBV28 with TRBJ1-1; D possibly corresponds to TRBD1 (5 bases). The germline gives CDR1 MDHEN, CDR2 SYDVKM. The germline V and J ends were trimmed by 4 bases and 7 bases, with 13 bases remaining between them. The CDR3 sequence is 13 residues long. CDR3 in DNA: TGTGCCAGCAGTTCTCGGGGCCAGATTGAAGCTTTCTTT. Translated: CASSSRGQIEAFF.

This clone was counted between two and nine times. The chain is built from TRBV25-1 and TRBJ2-2; no clear D. Germline CDR1 and CDR2: MGHDK and SYGVNS. The CDR3 runs to 14 residues. V was cut by 10 bases and J by 2 bases, with 14 bases left in between. The CDR3 protein is CATIGPKNTGELFF. Written as DNA, the CDR3 is TGTGCCACGATAGGACCCAAAAACACCGGGGAGCTGTTTTTT.

The chain employs TRBV28 and TRBJ2-7, with D perhaps matching TRBD1 or TRBD2 (5 bases each). From germline, CDR1 is MDHEN and CDR2 SYDVKM. This CDR3 is built from 13 residues. V lost 6 bases, J lost 5 bases, and 14 bases lay in between. The CDR3 DNA is TGTGCCAGCAGCCCCGGGGCGGTCGACGAGCAGTACTTC. Amino acid sequence: CASSPGAVDEQYF.

CDR3 nucleotides: TGCAGCGTTGTAGTAGGGGGCGGGTCAGATACGCAGTATTTT. Its protein product is CSVVVGGGSDTQYF. This rearrangement joins TRBV29-1 to TRBJ2-3, with 7 bases that match TRBD1. V shed 4 bases and J 4 bases; nucleotides not matched to a gene: 8. Germline V lookup: CDR1 SQVTM, CDR2 ANQGSEA. CDR3 length: 14 amino acids.

This clone appeared a few times. CDR3 DNA sequence: TGCGCCAGCAGCTTGATGGGAGAAAACATTCAGTACTTC. This translates into CASSLMGENIQYF. The chain has TRBV5-1 and TRBJ2-4, with D perhaps TRBD2 (5 bases). V gave up 1 base and J gave up 5 bases, with 7 bases separating them. CDR1 is SGHRS and CDR2 is YFSETQ in the germline V gene. There are 13 residues in the CDR3.

This rearrangement joins TRBV5-1 to TRBJ1-1, with D unclear. The length of the CDR3 is 14 residues. The germline V gene encodes CDR1 SGHRS and CDR2 YFSETQ. The V gene lost 0 bases and the J gene lost 5 bases, with 11 bases spanning the gap. CDR3 region: CASSLASASTEAFF. CDR3 nucleotide sequence: TGCGCCAGCAGCTTGGCCTCGGCTTCAACTGAAGCTTTCTTT.

The chain recombines TRBV2 with TRBJ2-3, with D possibly TRBD2 on 6 matching bases. The germline V gene encodes CDR1 SNHLY and CDR2 FYNNEI. The CDR3 covers 15 residues. The V end was cut by 5 bases, the J end by 3 bases, with 15 bases between. The CDR3 nucleotides are TGTGCCAGCAGTCTCCTAGCGAGTGGGACAGATACGCAGTATTTT. This encodes CASSLLASGTDTQYF. The full variable domain, rest sourced from reference TRBV2 and TRBJ2-3, is EPEVTQTPSHQVTQMGQEVILRCVPISNHLYFYWYRQILGQKVEFLVSFYNNEISEKSEIFDDQFSVERPDGSNFTLKIRSTKLEDSAMYFCASSLLASGTDTQYFGPGTRLTVL.

The rearrangement joins TRBV5-1 to TRBJ2-2; the match to TRBD1 covers 7 bases. Germline assignment: CDR1 SGHRS and CDR2 YFSETQ. The CDR3 spans 15 residues. V trimming: 4 bases; J trimming: 0 bases; junction bases outside the gene matches: 3. In nucleotides, the CDR3 is TGCGCCAGCAGCATGGGACAGTCGAACACCGGGGAGCTGTTTTTT. Amino acid sequence: CASSMGQSNTGELFF.

The CDR3 is CASTPWDRGRDQPQHF. The CDR3 region has the DNA TGTGCCAGTACCCCCTGGGACAGGGGAAGGGATCAGCCCCAGCATTTT. V gene TRBV19 combines with J gene TRBJ1-5; 10 nucleotides agree with TRBD1. V lost 7 bases and J lost 5; bases outside the gene matches: 11. This CDR3 is 16 amino acids long. Germline assignment: CDR1 LNHDA and CDR2 SQIVND (reference sequence).

The genes are TRBV6-1 and TRBJ2-3; tentatively, D is TRBD1 or TRBD2 (5 bases each). There are 14 residues in the CDR3. Germline V gene lookup returns CDR1 MNHNS and CDR2 SASEGT. Trimming shortened V by 4 bases and J by 2 bases, and 10 bases separated the two germline ends. For the CDR3, the DNA is TGTGCCAGCAGTGCGAGGGGCCCCACAGATACGCAGTATTTT. Its translation: CASSARGPTDTQYF.

The chain links TRBV11-2 to TRBJ1-1; the D gene is possibly TRBD1 (6 bases). The CDR3 has 18 residues. V lost 0 bases, J lost 4 bases, and 21 bases lay in between. In germline, CDR1 is SGHAT, CDR2 FQNNGV. CDR3 in amino acids: CASSLDWGEGGQVTEAFF. CDR3 nucleotides: TGTGCCAGCAGCTTAGATTGGGGCGAGGGGGGGCAGGTCACTGAAGCTTTCTTT.

This chain connects TRBV4-2 to TRBJ2-1; TRBD2 is a possible D gene (5 bases). This CDR3 region has 19 residues. Trimming took 1 base from V and 1 from J, leaving 20 bases between them. Germline V gene lookup returns CDR1 LGHNA and CDR2 YNFKEQ. CDR3 loop: CASSQAQEIALSSYNEQFF. The DNA of the CDR3 is TGTGCCAGCAGCCAAGCTCAGGAGATAGCGTTGTCGTCCTACAATGAGCAGTTCTTC.

This clone was counted a few times. The chain carries TRBV5-1 and TRBJ1-1; unclear D gene. V lost 8 bases to trimming and J lost 5 bases, with 22 bases between them. Germline V gene data show CDR1 as SGHRS and CDR2 as YFSETQ. This CDR3 contains 15 residues. CDR3 in DNA: TGCGCCAGTTTGTTGACCGGCCCCGTCACTACTGAAGCTTTCTTT. Translating it yields CASLLTGPVTTEAFF.

J is TRBJ2-1 and V is TRBV4-2; D gene unclear. This CDR3 is built from 11 residues. In germline, CDR1 is LGHNA, CDR2 YNFKEQ. V lost 0 bases, J lost 9 bases, and 3 bases lay in between. The CDR3 DNA follows: TGTGCCAGCAGCCAAGAGAGTGAGCAGTTCTTC. Protein product: CASSQESEQFF.

This clone has more than one count but fewer than ten. The chain is built from TRBV19 and TRBJ1-4; D unresolved. The V gene's germline CDR1 is LNHDA and CDR2 SQIVND (reference sequence). The ends were cut back, 5 bases at V and 5 bases at J, with 12 bases in the middle. The CDR3 totals 14 residues. CDR3 in amino acids: CASSPTGKNEKLFF. The CDR3 DNA reads as TGTGCCAGTAGTCCCACGGGGAAGAATGAAAAACTGTTTTTT.

The chain links TRBV27 to TRBJ1-4; D might be TRBD1 (6 bases). V gave up 5 bases and J gave up 2 bases, with 18 bases separating them. The CDR3 totals 17 residues. From germline, CDR1 is MNHEY and CDR2 SMNVEV (reference sequence). The CDR3 loop is CASSRLPHRVTNEKLFF. CDR3 sequence (DNA): TGTGCCAGCAGTCGCCTGCCCCACAGGGTGACTAATGAAAAACTGTTTTTT.

This clone turned up a few times. The V and J genes are TRBV2 and TRBJ1-5; 10 nucleotides line up with TRBD1. Germline CDR1 SNHLY, CDR2 FYNNEI. This CDR3 comprises 15 residues. V lost 8 bases to trimming and J lost 6 bases; unmatched junction nucleotides: 10. The CDR3 nucleotides read TGTGCCAGCGGAGCCCGGACAGGGGGAACTCAGCCCCAGCATTTT. This codes for CASGARTGGTQPQHF.